These 3 T cell receptor beta chains came from one sample sequenced in a study of T-cell reconstitution after alpha-beta-depleted transplantation in children. Unique molecular identifiers were used to barcode this TCRbeta library. TCRdb re-derived calls from the PCR reads in MiXCR, one entry per CDR3 protein. The table lists over 400,000 distinct CDR3 sequences, about 45% of them singletons. Sequenced material: PBMCs, taken before TCRalphabeta/CD19-depleted stem cell transplant. These receptors came from a girl aged 2 to 10 with aplastic anemia, due to receive a stem cell transplant.

This clonotype was seen a handful of times. V gene TRBV6-5 combines with J gene TRBJ2-2, with no clear D. CDR1 and CDR2 from the germline V gene are MNHEY and SVGAGI. V was clipped by 1 base and J by 0 bases, with 9 bases between them. The CDR3 totals 16 residues. Here the CDR3 DNA reads TGTGCCAGCAGTTACTTATGGGCGACGAACACCGGGGAGCTGTTTTTT. It translates to CASSYLWATNTGELFF.

V is TRBV12-3 or TRBV12-4 and J is TRBJ2-7, with TRBD1 identical over 7 bases. This CDR3 spans 14 amino acids. The junction had 12 bases not matched to a gene; V was cut back by 7 bases and J by 6 bases. CDR3 coding DNA: TGTGCCAGCACTCAGACAGGGATTCGAAGCGAGCAGTACTTC. Residues: CASTQTGIRSEQYF.

This clonotype was detected many times. The rearrangement links TRBV5-1 to TRBJ2-1; 8 positions agree with TRBD2. The CDR3 contains 17 residues. The V gene end was trimmed by 1 base and the J gene end by 4 bases; junction bases not matched to a gene: 10. Germline CDR1 and CDR2: SGHRS and YFSETQ. In nucleotides, the CDR3 is TGCGCCAGCAGCTTGACCGTGGCGGGAGGCCTATACAATGAGCAGTTCTTC. Amino acids: CASSLTVAGGLYNEQFF.